This T cell receptor beta chain emerged from a study of blood T cell repertoires in COVID-19 (dated by TCRdb to about 2020). At the level of the whole study: Samples covering the acute and convalescent phases of COVID-19 were provided by collaborators in the United States, Italy and Spain. Where available, HLA class I and class II types were taken from metadata supplied by the sample provider and were not determined by assay-based typing. Samples came from the ongoing ImmuneRACE study (first 160 participants) plus 1,254 subjects from 6 global collaborators. A de-identified subject ID, COVID-19 status, age in years and sex were almost always included in the sample metadata. The prospective study material was composed of cDNA or gDNA derived from T cells, B-cell-depleted T cells, or PBMCs. Deeply sampled blood TCRbeta repertoires from subjects exposed to, actively infected with, or recovered from COVID-19 were included in the dataset. A freely available public database, intended as a resource for researchers studying the immune response to SARS-CoV-2, is where the repertoires were released.

TCRbeta CDR3 regions were amplified from genomic DNA using the immunoSEQ Assay, a bias-controlled multiplex PCR. From the authors' description of their analysis: Nucleated cell counts per sample were estimated from amplification of reference gene primers within the assay. To quantify the absolute abundance of each unique TCRbeta CDR3 rearrangement, sequence reads were collapsed and filtered. Productive Simpson clonality was computed per sample as the square root of Simpson's diversity index over productive rearrangements. The immuneACCESS repertoire file appears here via TCRdb, limited to in-frame rearrangements. These files lack a portion of the clones; in checked studies, under half of the deficit traces to unresolved V genes, and the cause of the others is not known. The V and J calls and clone size were taken over from that table, and D and trimming were inferred from the DNA. The sample includes tens of thousands of clones, with more than 70% observed a single time. 14% to 15% of the sample lies in the top ten.

As to this clone: There is no known antigen for this receptor. One base away there is no much larger clone; base qualities are not given.

There are 16 amino acids in the CDR3, from cysteine to phenylalanine inclusive. Only the CDR3 portion is preserved as DNA: 48 bases, with reading frame beginning at the first base. The germline V gene provides CDR1 MGHRA and CDR2 YSYEKL. Here V drops 0 bases and J drops 2 bases, and the junction holds 6 bases not matched to any gene. The paper's findings and limits, for the study overall: How much clinical and demographic metadata was included differed by source and by participant, and the metadata was provided uncurated.

The collaborating institutions used their own protocols to collect whole blood in K2EDTA tubes. Collaborator samples were shipped for TCRbeta analysis as frozen whole blood, isolated PBMCs, or DNA extracted from either sample type. The sequenced sample was peripheral blood. In this chain, TRBV4-1 is recombined with TRBJ2-7; TRBD2 agrees with 8 junctional bases. This TCR was recovered from a man at least 80 years old with active or convalescent COVID-19. The nucleotide sequence is TGCGCCAGCAGCCAAGATAAGGTCGGGAGGGCCTACGAGCAGTACTTC. It translates as CASSQDKVGRAYEQYF.